The 19 T cell receptor beta chains presented below share a single source sample, sequenced in a study of T cell responses to AZD1222 COVID-19 vaccine. Sequencing was performed with immunoSEQ multiplex PCR; in TCRdb, only in-frame clones are kept and a portion is missing. The sample consists of some 45,000 clones, about 92% of them appearing once. Sample: peripheral blood, taken 28 days after the second AZD1222 dose. All receptors come from an adult who received the AZD1222 COVID-19 vaccine.

This clone was found once. V usage is TRBV5-4 and J usage is TRBJ1-2; TRBD1 agrees at 9 bases. V lost 4 bases, J lost 4 bases, and 11 bases stayed unmatched. This CDR3 spans 16 amino acids. Germline V gene data show CDR1 as SGHNT and CDR2 as YYREEE (reference sequence). The chain's CDR3 is CASSPRTGAISYGYTF. The CDR3 DNA is TGTGCCAGCAGCCCCCGGACAGGGGCAATCAGCTATGGCTACACCTTC.

In the case of this clone: Germline is not matched at one junction end, which may reflect a read error. The rearrangement joins TRBV2 to TRBJ1-1, with D uncertain. CDR1 and CDR2 (germline): SNHLY, FYNNEI. The CDR3 covers 11 residues. The CDR3: CASSEVEETSF. DNA for the CDR3: TGTGCCAGCAGTGAGGTAGAGGAAACCTCCTTT.

This rearrangement joins TRBV6-6 to TRBJ1-3; possibly TRBD1 for D (5 bases). This CDR3 spans 13 amino acids. Germline CDR1 is MNHNY and CDR2 is SVGAGI (reference sequence). With 5 bases removed from V and 7 bases from J, the gap between germline ends came to 12 bases. Here the CDR3 reads CASSGGQSNTIYF. CDR3 DNA: TGTGCCAGCAGTGGGGGTCAGAGCAACACCATATATTTT.

This clone was observed a handful of times. The chain uses TRBV7-2 and TRBJ1-5; D is unresolved. Germline V gene lookup returns CDR1 SGHTA and CDR2 FQGNSA. This CDR3 has 14 residues. Deletions cut 7 bases from V and 0 bases from J, with 10 bases between. The CDR3 nucleotides read TGTGCCAGCACCCCGGTAGTTAGCAATCAGCCCCAGCATTTT. The encoded protein is CASTPVVSNQPQHF.

The V and J genes are TRBV7-2 and TRBJ2-5, with D hard to call. V was shortened by 2 bases and J by 5 bases, with 9 bases between the two germline ends. The V gene's germline CDR1 is SGHTA and CDR2 FQGNSA. The CDR3 has 13 amino acids. CDR3 in DNA: TGTGCCAGCAGCTTAAGTGTACGGGAGACCCAGTACTTC. This encodes CASSLSVRETQYF. Full variable domain (rest looked up from reference TRBV7-2 and TRBJ2-5): GAGVSQSPSNKVTEKGKDVELRCDPISGHTALYWYRQSLGQGLEFLIYFQGNSAPDKSGLPSDRFSAERTGGSVSTLTIQRTQQEDSAVYLCASSLSVRETQYFGPGTRLLVL.

V usage is TRBV6-5 and J usage is TRBJ2-7; 10 nucleotides align to TRBD1. Germline V gene sequence: CDR1 MNHEY, CDR2 SVGAGI. V lost 6 bases to trimming and J lost 9 bases; unmatched junction nucleotides: 11. There are 14 residues in the CDR3. DNA of the CDR3: TGTGCCAGCAGGTCACGGGGACAGGGGCCGCCGCAGTACTTC. This gives the protein CASRSRGQGPPQYF.

The V and J genes are TRBV5-6 and TRBJ1-2; maybe TRBD1 (6 bases). The CDR3 sequence is 15 residues long. The ends were cut back, 2 bases at V and 8 bases at J, with 19 bases in the middle. The germline gives CDR1 SGHDT, CDR2 YYEEEE. CDR3 sequence: CASSFRGLRYGGYTF. The CDR3 DNA follows: TGTGCCAGCAGCTTCAGGGGCCTTCGCTATGGCGGCTACACCTTC.

J is TRBJ1-6 and V is TRBV19; no reliable D call. Per germline, CDR1 LNHDA and CDR2 SQIVND (reference sequence). Trimming removed 5 bases at V and 10 bases at J, with 12 bases between. There are 13 residues in the CDR3. The CDR3 sequence is CASSPSGGSPLHF. Written as DNA, the CDR3 is TGTGCCAGTAGTCCCTCGGGAGGCTCACCCCTCCACTTT.

The chain links TRBV4-1 to TRBJ1-4; the match to TRBD1 covers 7 bases. The germline CDR1 and CDR2 sequences are MGHRA and YSYEKL. The CDR3 loop spans 18 amino acids. The junction had 15 bases not matched to a gene; V was cut back by 4 bases and J by 4 bases. This CDR3 reads CASSRQPSGQAVNEKLFF. Here the CDR3 DNA reads TGCGCCAGCAGCCGCCAACCCAGCGGACAGGCAGTTAATGAAAAACTGTTTTTT.

Written as DNA, the CDR3 is TGTGCCAGCAGTGAGGCGGGGGGAACAGATACGCAGTATTTT. This translates into CASSEAGGTDTQYF. This rearrangement joins TRBV6-2 or TRBV6-3 to TRBJ2-3, with 8 bases matching TRBD2. Germline V CDR1 and CDR2: MNHEY, SVGEGT. The CDR3 length is 14 residues. The ends lost 5 bases at V and 3 bases at J; junction bases unmatched: 4.

This chain joins TRBV7-2 and TRBJ1-4; 8 nucleotides line up with TRBD1. J gave up 4 bases and V 11 bases, and 6 bases lay outside the gene matches. Germline V gene lookup returns CDR1 SGHTA and CDR2 FQGNSA. The CDR3 spans 13 residues. Written as DNA, the CDR3 is TGTGCCGGCGGGACAGGAAGTAATGAAAAACTGTTTTTT. This gives the protein CAGGTGSNEKLFF.

This chain joins TRBV19 and TRBJ1-5; D gene uncertain. V lost 7 bases and J 1 base, leaving 17 bases between the germline ends. Germline-derived CDR1 and CDR2 are LNHDA and SQIVND (reference sequence). CDR3 length equals 16 residues. CDR3 in DNA: TGTGCCAGTACTTCCTGGAAACGACCCAGCAATCAGCCCCAGCATTTT. Encoded protein: CASTSWKRPSNQPQHF. The variable domain in full, completed from reference TRBV19 and TRBJ1-5, reads DGGITQSPKYLFRKEGQNVTLSCEQNLNHDAMYWYRQDPGQGLRLIYYSQIVNDFQKGDIAEGYSVSREKKESFPLTVTSAQKNPTAFYLCASTSWKRPSNQPQHFGDGTRLSIL.

The chain carries TRBV6-2 or TRBV6-3 and TRBJ2-7; maybe TRBD1 (6 bases). V was clipped by 4 bases and J by 0 bases, with 19 bases between them. This CDR3 has 17 amino acids. Germline V CDR1 and CDR2: MNHEY, SVGEGT. In DNA form, the CDR3 reads TGTGCCAGCAGTTTCCCCCTGTCCCGGGACACCTCCTACGAGCAGTACTTC. It translates to CASSFPLSRDTSYEQYF.

The J gene is TRBJ1-2, the V gene TRBV6-5, with D uncertain. Germline V lookup: CDR1 MNHEY, CDR2 SVGAGI. The germline V and J ends were trimmed by 0 bases and 3 bases, with 5 bases remaining between them. The length of the CDR3 is 13 residues. CDR3 DNA: TGTGCCAGCAGTTACTCGGAATACTATGGCTACACCTTC. The encoded protein is CASSYSEYYGYTF.

The chain joins TRBV25-1 to TRBJ1-6; maybe TRBD1 (5 bases). The CDR3 sequence is 12 residues long. Trimming cost V 6 bases and J 7 bases, with 7 bases left between them. Germline V gives CDR1 MGHDK, CDR2 SYGVNS. The CDR3 region has the DNA TGTGCCAGCAGACCAGGGAATTCACCCCTCCACTTT. Amino acid sequence: CASRPGNSPLHF.

This chain connects TRBV9 to TRBJ2-1; no clear D. The germline V gene has CDR1 SGDLS and CDR2 YYNGEE. The V end was cut by 4 bases, the J end by 0 bases, with 11 bases between. The CDR3 loop spans 15 amino acids. The CDR3 sequence is CASSRDRPSYNEQFF. The CDR3 DNA reads TGTGCCAGCAGCCGAGACCGACCCTCCTACAATGAGCAGTTCTTC. The complete variable domain, with remaining parts taken from reference TRBV9 and TRBJ2-1, reads DSGVTQTPKHLITATGQRVTLRCSPRSGDLSVYWYQQSLDQGLQFLIQYYNGEERAKGNILERFSAQQFPDLHSELNLSSLELGDSALYFCASSRDRPSYNEQFFGPGTRLTVL.

The sample holds a few counts of this clone. The chain uses TRBV19 and TRBJ2-2; perhaps TRBD2 as D (5 bases). V was trimmed by 5 bases and J by 3 bases, leaving 10 bases between them. This CDR3 has 14 amino acids. The germline V gene has CDR1 LNHDA and CDR2 SQIVND (reference sequence). CDR3 DNA: TGTGCCAGTAGTCGGCGAGGGTACACCGGGGAGCTGTTTTTT. Amino acids: CASSRRGYTGELFF.

The chain uses TRBV3-1 (or the pseudogene TRBV3-2) and TRBJ2-1, with D unclear. Germline V CDR1 and CDR2: LGHDT, YNNKEL (reference sequence). The CDR3 is 15 residues long. The V end lost 2 bases, the J end lost 4 bases, and 12 bases lay between the germline ends. The CDR3 DNA reads TGTGCCAGCAGCCAAATGAGGAAATCTTACAATGAGCAGTTCTTC. Encoded protein: CASSQMRKSYNEQFF.

This chain connects TRBV6-5 to TRBJ2-7; D is unclear. Germline V gene data show CDR1 as MNHEY and CDR2 as SVGAGI. CDR3 length: 14 amino acids. V lost 0 bases to trimming and J lost 3 bases, with 9 bases between them. CDR3 in DNA: TGTGCCAGCAGTTACTCTTTTCGTGGCTACGAGCAGTACTTC. Its translation is CASSYSFRGYEQYF.